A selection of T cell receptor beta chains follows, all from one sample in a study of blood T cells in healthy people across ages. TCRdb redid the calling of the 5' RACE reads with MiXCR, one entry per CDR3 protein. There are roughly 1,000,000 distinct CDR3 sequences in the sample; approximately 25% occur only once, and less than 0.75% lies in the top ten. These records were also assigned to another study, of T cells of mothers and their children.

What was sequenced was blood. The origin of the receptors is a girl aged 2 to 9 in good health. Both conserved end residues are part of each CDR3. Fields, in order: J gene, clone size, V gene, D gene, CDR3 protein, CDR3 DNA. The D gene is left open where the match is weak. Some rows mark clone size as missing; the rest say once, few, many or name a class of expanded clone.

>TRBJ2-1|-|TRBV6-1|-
CASSERYYNEQFF
TGTGCCAGCAGTGAACGTTATTACAATGAGCAGTTCTTC
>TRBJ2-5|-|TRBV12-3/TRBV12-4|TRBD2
CASSSGTSVRETQYF
TGTGCCAGCAGCTCCGGGACTAGCGTGAGAGAGACCCAGTACTTC
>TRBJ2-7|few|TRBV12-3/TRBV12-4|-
CASSFGGAGAYEQYF
TGTGCCAGCAGTTTCGGAGGCGCCGGCGCCTACGAGCAGTACTTC
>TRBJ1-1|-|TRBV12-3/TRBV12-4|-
CASSFRDQRRAFF
TGTGCCAGCAGTTTTCGGGACCAAAGGAGAGCTTTCTTT
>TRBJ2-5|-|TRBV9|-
CASSPLTYQETQYF
TGTGCCAGCAGCCCCTTGACTTACCAAGAGACCCAGTACTTC
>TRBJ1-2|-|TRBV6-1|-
CASSRGHPYGYTF
TGTGCCAGCAGTCGCGGACATCCTTATGGCTACACCTTC
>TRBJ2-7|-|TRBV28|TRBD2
CASTRTSGNYEQYF
TGTGCCAGCACCCGGACTAGCGGGAACTACGAGCAGTACTTC
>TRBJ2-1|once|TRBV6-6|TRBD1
CASRKRDRGYDEQFF
TGTGCCAGCAGGAAACGGGACAGGGGTTACGATGAGCAGTTCTTC
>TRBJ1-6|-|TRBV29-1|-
CSVAVTDPSGDSPLHF
TGCAGCGTTGCAGTCACAGACCCCAGTGGCGATTCACCCCTCCACTTT
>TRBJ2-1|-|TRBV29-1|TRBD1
CSAGQGGNEQFF
TGCAGCGCAGGACAGGGGGGGAATGAGCAGTTCTTC
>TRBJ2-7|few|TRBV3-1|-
CASSQARREQYF
TGTGCCAGCAGCCAAGCCCGAAGAGAGCAGTACTTC
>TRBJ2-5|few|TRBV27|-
CASSRIDRSAETQYF
TGTGCCAGCTCCAGGATCGACAGGTCCGCGGAGACCCAGTACTTC
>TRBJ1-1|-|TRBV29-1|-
CSVENDRENTEAFF
TGCAGCGTTGAAAATGACAGAGAGAACACTGAAGCTTTCTTT
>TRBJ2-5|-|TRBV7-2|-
CASIRDTQETQHF
TGTGCCAGCATCCGGGACACTCAAGAGACCCAGCACTTC
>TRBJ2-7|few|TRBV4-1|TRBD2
CASSQDGRWGGEQYF
TGCGCCAGCAGCCAAGATGGACGATGGGGGGGCGAGCAGTACTTC
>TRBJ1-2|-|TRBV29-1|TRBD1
CSFRNTDVTGELGGYTF
TGCAGCTTCCGCAACACCGACGTGACAGGGGAATTAGGAGGCTACACCTTC
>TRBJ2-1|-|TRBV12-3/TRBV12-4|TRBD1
CASSLVGRGLAGEQFF
TGTGCCAGCAGTTTAGTTGGCAGGGGGCTCGCGGGTGAGCAGTTCTTC
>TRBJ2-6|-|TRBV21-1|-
CASSKIRAGANVLTF
TGTGCCAGCAGCAAAATAAGGGCTGGGGCCAACGTCCTGACTTTC
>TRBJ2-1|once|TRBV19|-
CASNPGGTSQFF
TGTGCCAGTAATCCAGGGGGGACTTCTCAGTTCTTC
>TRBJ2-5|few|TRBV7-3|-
CASSLGAGTETQYF
TGTGCCAGCAGCTTAGGGGCAGGGACGGAGACCCAGTACTTC
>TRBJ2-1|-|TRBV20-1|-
CSASFTELTIEQFF
TGCAGTGCTAGCTTCACAGAACTGACAATCGAGCAGTTCTTC
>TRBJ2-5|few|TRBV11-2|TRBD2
CASSLIRGGGMGETQYF
TGTGCCAGCAGCTTAATCAGGGGCGGGGGGATGGGAGAGACCCAGTACTTC
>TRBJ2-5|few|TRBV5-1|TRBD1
CASSNGQVYQETQYF
TGCGCCAGCAGCAACGGACAGGTGTACCAAGAGACCCAGTACTTC
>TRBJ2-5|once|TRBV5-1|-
CASSHGDQETQYF
TGCGCCAGCAGCCACGGGGATCAAGAGACCCAGTACTTC
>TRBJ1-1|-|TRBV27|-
CASRWVGYTEAFF
TGTGCCAGCAGATGGGTGGGTTACACTGAAGCTTTCTTT
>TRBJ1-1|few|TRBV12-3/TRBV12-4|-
CASTLSGNTEAFF
TGTGCCAGCACCCTGTCGGGGAACACTGAAGCTTTCTTT
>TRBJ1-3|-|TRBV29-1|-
CSVELIAGPGGNTIYF
TGCAGCGTTGAACTCATAGCCGGCCCTGGGGGAAACACCATATATTTT
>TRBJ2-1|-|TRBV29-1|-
CSALSGTRSYNEQFF
TGCAGCGCCCTGTCCGGGACTCGCTCCTACAATGAGCAGTTCTTC
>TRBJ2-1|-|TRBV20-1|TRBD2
CSAVAGGLHEQFF
TGCAGTGCCGTAGCGGGAGGGCTCCATGAGCAGTTCTTC